Listed here are 14 T cell receptor beta chains from one sample, sequenced in a study of T cell clonotyping in hematopoietic cell transplantation. Repertoires were generated with immunoSEQ multiplex PCR, while TCRdb's copy carries only in-frame clones and drops some. The sample lists approximately 8,700 clones, roughly 85% seen once, with about 34% in the top ten. Sample: PBMCs, taken 180 days after allogeneic stem cell transplant. These receptors originate from a female patient younger than 45 who had an allogeneic stem cell transplant, so the T cells may come from the graft donor. Some clones in this sample may be carry-over from other donors' samples.

The chain carries TRBV5-1 and TRBJ2-1, with D uncertain. Germline values: CDR1 SGHRS, CDR2 YFSETQ. CDR3 length: 11 amino acids. With 2 bases removed from V and 9 bases from J, the gap between germline ends came to 6 bases. The CDR3 nucleotides read TGCGCCAGCAGCTTTGATGCTGAGCAGTTCTTC. Its protein is CASSFDAEQFF. Complete variable domain (other parts from reference TRBV5-1 and TRBJ2-1): KAGVTQTPRYLIKTRGQQVTLSCSPISGHRSVSWYQQTPGQGLQFLFEYFSETQRNKGNFPGRFSGRQFSNSRSEMNVSTLELGDSALYLCASSFDAEQFFGPGTRLTVL.

The chain's CDR3 is CASGFLRGASNTGELFF. The CDR3 DNA reads TGTGCCAGCGGGTTTTTACGAGGGGCCTCGAACACCGGGGAGCTGTTTTTT. This sequence joins TRBV27 and TRBJ2-2; the D gene could be TRBD1 or TRBD2 (5 bases each). The CDR3 length is 17 residues. The germline CDR1 and CDR2 sequences are MNHEY and SMNVEV (reference sequence). With 8 bases removed from V and 0 bases from J, the gap between germline ends came to 19 bases.

Relative to its sample, this clone is large. The chain has TRBV5-8 and TRBJ1-2, with D maybe TRBD1 (6 bases). The CDR3 contains 13 residues. Trimming stripped 6 bases from V and 4 bases from J, with 13 bases between. Germline V gene sequence: CDR1 SGHTS, CDR2 YDEGEE. The CDR3 DNA is TGTGCCAGCACCCAGGAGACAGGCTATGGCTACACCTTC. Translated, it gives CASTQETGYGYTF.

In its sample, this clone ranks as large. The genes are TRBV19 and TRBJ1-1; 7 bases line up with TRBD1. J lost 3 bases, V lost 2 bases, and 9 bases had no gene match. Germline CDR1 and CDR2: LNHDA and SQIVND (reference sequence). CDR3 size: 16 residues. CDR3 sequence: CASSIPGDSGDTEAFF. As DNA, the CDR3 is TGTGCCAGTAGTATACCGGGGGACAGCGGGGACACTGAAGCTTTCTTT. Complete variable domain (other parts from reference TRBV19 and TRBJ1-1): DGGITQSPKYLFRKEGQNVTLSCEQNLNHDAMYWYRQDPGQGLRLIYYSQIVNDFQKGDIAEGYSVSREKKESFPLTVTSAQKNPTAFYLCASSIPGDSGDTEAFFGQGTRLTVV.

This clone appeared a single time. This sequence joins TRBV5-6 and TRBJ1-5, with D hard to call. This CDR3 contains 13 residues. Trimming shortened V by 2 bases and J by 3 bases, and 6 bases separated the two germline ends. Germline-derived CDR1 and CDR2 are SGHDT and YYEEEE. CDR3 sequence: CASSFGYNQPQHF. Here the CDR3 DNA reads TGTGCCAGCAGCTTTGGTTACAATCAGCCCCAGCATTTT.

V and J are TRBV7-8 and TRBJ1-1; no reliable D call. The CDR3 consists of 13 residues. Germline-derived CDR1 and CDR2 are SGHVS and FQNEAQ. The V and J ends lost 0 bases and 5 bases respectively, with 7 bases between them. CDR3 nucleotides: TGTGCCAGCAGCTTAGCGGGGAGGACTGAAGCTTTCTTT. Its protein product is CASSLAGRTEAFF.

This rearrangement joins TRBV6-6 to TRBJ2-1; D remains ambiguous. The germline gives CDR1 MNHNY, CDR2 SVGAGI (reference sequence). The V gene lost 3 bases and the J gene lost 0 bases, with 9 bases spanning the gap. CDR3 length: 15 amino acids. CDR3 bases: TGTGCCAGCAGTTATGGGCACAGCTCCTACAATGAGCAGTTCTTC. The encoded protein is CASSYGHSSYNEQFF.

This chain links TRBV30 with TRBJ1-1; D unresolved. The CDR3 consists of 13 residues. V was pared by 1 base and J by 6 bases, with 12 bases between. Germline lookup yields CDR1 GTSNPN and CDR2 SVGIG (reference sequence). The chain's CDR3 is CAWSGVSRAEAFF. CDR3 DNA: TGTGCCTGGAGTGGGGTCTCAAGGGCTGAAGCTTTCTTT.

V is TRBV4-1 and J is TRBJ2-1, with D unclear. CDR3 size: 16 residues. V lost 4 bases to trimming and J lost 0 bases, with 13 bases between them. CDR1 is MGHRA, CDR2 YSYEKL, per germline. CDR3 region: CASSRILTSSYNEQFF. CDR3 DNA sequence: TGCGCCAGCAGCCGAATACTGACGAGCTCCTACAATGAGCAGTTCTTC.

The chain recombines TRBV2 with TRBJ2-5; the match to TRBD1 covers 8 bases. V lost 2 bases and J lost 2; bases outside the gene matches: 1. Germline assignment: CDR1 SNHLY and CDR2 FYNNEI. This CDR3 is built from 14 residues. CDR3 DNA: TGTGCCAGCAGTGAAAGGACAGGGCAAGAGACCCAGTACTTC. Protein product: CASSERTGQETQYF.

The V and J genes are TRBV6-5 and TRBJ2-1; TRBD1 matches 9 bases. This CDR3 comprises 14 residues. Germline V gives CDR1 MNHEY, CDR2 SVGAGI. V shed 4 bases and J 5 bases; nucleotides not matched to a gene: 3. CDR3 amino acids: CASSWTGDNNEQFF. The CDR3, as DNA: TGTGCCAGCAGTTGGACAGGGGATAACAATGAGCAGTTCTTC.

The chain links TRBV9 to TRBJ2-5, with a possible D match to TRBD2 (6 bases). With the DNA end fitting TRBJ2-7 better, the J assignment may be wrong. The CDR3 contains 15 residues. The V gene's germline CDR1 is SGDLS and CDR2 YYNGEE. CDR3 protein: CASSARGTSNHEQYF. The CDR3 DNA sequence: TGTGCCAGCAGCGCACGGGGGACCTCGAACCACGAGCAGTACTTC.

The genes are TRBV4-1 and TRBJ1-2; 7 bases agree with TRBD1. Germline CDR1 and CDR2: MGHRA and YSYEKL. The CDR3 is made up of 15 amino acids. The J segment lost 5 bases and the V segment lost 2 bases, leaving 8 bases of the junction unmatched. The CDR3 sequence is CASSQLDREGYGYTF. In DNA form, the CDR3 reads TGCGCCAGCAGCCAATTAGACAGGGAAGGGTATGGCTACACCTTC.

The chain uses TRBV28 and TRBJ2-7; no clear D. Germline V CDR1 and CDR2: MDHEN, SYDVKM. Trimming took off 7 bases at V and 0 bases at J, with 10 bases between the two ends. This CDR3 region has 13 residues. This CDR3 reads CASTDGFSYEQYF. Written as DNA, the CDR3 is TGTGCCAGCACCGACGGATTCTCCTACGAGCAGTACTTC. Drawing the rest from reference TRBV28 and TRBJ2-7, the complete variable domain is DVKVTQSSRYLVKRTGEKVFLECVQDMDHENMFWYRQDPGLGLRLIYFSYDVKMKEKGDIPEGYSVSREKKERFSLILESASTNQTSMYLCASTDGFSYEQYFGPGTRLTVT.